Sequencing of this T cell receptor (beta chain) was carried out in a study of CD4 T cells in relation to SARS-CoV-2 and coronaviruses. A remark on this clone: Its antigen is not identified.

Unexposed donor CD4+ T cells date from 2011-2018, before the COVID-19 pandemic. The cells were cultured for under twelve days before CD4+ T cells were isolated. Unexposed-donor CD4+ T cells were probed with SARS-CoV-2 S/N and four cold-coronavirus spikes, cells permitting. The CDR3 covers 13 residues. The germline gives CDR1 SGHNT, CDR2 YENEEA. V was cut by 1 base and J by 3 bases, with 7 bases left in between. TCRdb's copy holds only in-frame clones and misses some; the assay was immunoSEQ multiplex PCR. The profile shows around 25,000 clones, 77% of them singletons. The sequenced sample consisted of CD4+ T cells from PBMCs, cultured in vitro. This TCR derives from a human donor in good health. The V gene is TRBV11-3, the J gene TRBJ2-7; D not certain. CDR3 bases: TGTGCCAGCAGCTTAGGTCGGAACTACGAGCAGTACTTC. It yields the protein CASSLGRNYEQYF.